The 14 T cell receptor beta chains below were found in one sample sequenced in a study of shared T cell receptors in the human thymus. Clones were sequenced by immunoSEQ multiplex PCR, and TCRdb holds only the in-frame ones, with some missing. The sample lists approximately 760,000 clones, roughly 88% occurring once. This sample also appeared in a second study, on human thymus T cells.

The sequencing input was thymocytes. The receptors come from a girl younger than two with a congenital heart defect.

This clone has just a few counts. This chain joins TRBV30 and TRBJ1-2; 7 positions match TRBD1. Germline CDR1 GTSNPN, CDR2 SVGIG (reference sequence). The CDR3 extends over 11 amino acids. J gave up 8 bases and V 3 bases, and 3 bases lay outside the gene matches. CDR3 nucleotides: TGTGCCTGGAGAAAACAGGGGGGCTACACCTTC. Translated: CAWRKQGGYTF.

The chain couples TRBV7-9 to TRBJ1-5; TRBD1 is a possible D gene (6 bases). The germline V and J ends were trimmed by 0 bases and 6 bases, with 21 bases remaining between them. Germline assignment: CDR1 SEHNR and CDR2 FQNEAQ (reference sequence). The CDR3 consists of 18 residues. CDR3 sequence reads: CASSLAGGGREGSQPQHF. DNA of the CDR3: TGTGCCAGCAGCTTAGCAGGGGGGGGCCGGGAGGGGTCTCAGCCCCAGCATTTT. Full variable domain (outside the CDR3, taken from reference TRBV7-9 and TRBJ1-5): DTGVSQNPRHKITKRGQNVTFRCDPISEHNRLYWYRQTLGQGPEFLTYFQNEAQLEKSRLLSDRFSAERPKGSFSTLEIQRTEQGDSAMYLCASSLAGGGREGSQPQHFGDGTRLSIL.

The J gene is TRBJ2-7, the V gene TRBV27; 7 bases agree with TRBD1. Germline V gene sequence: CDR1 MNHEY, CDR2 SMNVEV (reference sequence). The CDR3 totals 13 residues. V trimming: 4 bases; J trimming: 3 bases; junction bases outside the gene matches: 3. CDR3 protein: CASSSNRGYEQYF. The CDR3 nucleotides are TGTGCCAGCAGTTCTAACAGGGGCTACGAGCAGTACTTC.

The chain employs TRBV6-5 and TRBJ2-3, with D possibly matching TRBD2 (5 bases). The CDR3 spans 12 residues. Trimming stripped 6 bases from V and 4 bases from J, with 8 bases between. CDR1 and CDR2 from the germline V gene are MNHEY and SVGAGI. CDR3 bases: TGTGCCAGCAGCCGGGATTCAGATACGCAGTATTTT. This codes for CASSRDSDTQYF.

This clone was observed a single time. This chain links TRBV6-5 with TRBJ1-1; 10 bases line up with TRBD1. Germline V gene sequence: CDR1 MNHEY, CDR2 SVGAGI. CDR3 size: 14 residues. V lost 2 bases and J lost 5; bases outside the gene matches: 2. CDR3 coding DNA: TGTGCCAGCAGTTACCCGGACAGGGGGACTGAAGCTTTCTTT. Amino acids: CASSYPDRGTEAFF.

The V gene is TRBV9, the J gene TRBJ1-6, with D uncertain. Germline V gene sequence: CDR1 SGDLS, CDR2 YYNGEE. The germline V and J ends were trimmed by 0 bases and 9 bases, with 10 bases remaining between them. The CDR3 is 14 amino acids. The CDR3 coding sequence is TGTGCCAGCAGCGTAGGGCAGATCCCTTCACCCCTCCACTTT. This codes for CASSVGQIPSPLHF.

This clone was seen a few times. The chain links TRBV2 to TRBJ1-1; 7 positions match TRBD1. The V segment lost 9 bases and the J segment 11 bases; nucleotides outside the gene matches: 9. The CDR3 has 11 residues. Per the germline V gene, CDR1 is SNHLY and CDR2 is FYNNEI. The CDR3 reads CASTRGNRAFF. CDR3 bases: TGTGCCAGTACCAGGGGGAATAGGGCTTTCTTT.

The chain has TRBV5-1 and TRBJ1-1, with D uncertain. The CDR3 spans 18 residues. V lost 3 bases and J lost 7, with 28 bases in between. The germline V gene encodes CDR1 SGHRS and CDR2 YFSETQ. CDR3 DNA: TGCGCCAGCAGCTCTACGAGATATCTTACCCTGAACAGAAATGAAGCTTTCTTT. This codes for CASSSTRYLTLNRNEAFF.

V and J are TRBV19 and TRBJ2-4; a weak D match, TRBD2 (5 bases). Per the germline V gene, CDR1 is LNHDA and CDR2 is SQIVND (reference sequence). The CDR3 sequence is 16 residues long. V was trimmed by 3 bases and J by 0 bases, leaving 12 bases between them. The CDR3 protein is CASSMAAGLAKNIQYF. In DNA, the CDR3 is TGTGCCAGTAGTATGGCGGCAGGACTAGCCAAAAACATTCAGTACTTC.

The chain combines TRBV4-3 with TRBJ2-3; TRBD1 matches at 11 bases. Germline V CDR1 and CDR2: LGHNA, YSLEER. This CDR3 has 16 residues. V shed 4 bases, J shed 8 bases, and the junction held 11 bases outside the gene matches. In DNA form, the CDR3 reads TGCGCCAGCAGCCCAGGAGGGACAGGGGGAGGAGGTACGCAGTATTTT. Translation gives CASSPGGTGGGGTQYF.

The chain joins TRBV10-3 to TRBJ1-2, with TRBD1 matching over 8 bases. Germline loops: CDR1 ENHRY, CDR2 SYGVKD. The CDR3 is 14 residues long. Germline trimming cut 7 bases from V and 3 bases from J; bases unmatched to any gene: 7. The CDR3 sequence is CAIKTGAPYYGYTF. The CDR3 DNA follows: TGTGCCATCAAGACAGGGGCACCGTACTATGGCTACACCTTC.

The chain combines TRBV27 with TRBJ2-3; D is ambiguous. Germline-derived CDR1 and CDR2 are MNHEY and SMNVEV (reference sequence). Trimming removed 5 bases at V and 7 bases at J, with 10 bases between. The CDR3 spans 12 residues. CDR3 region: CASSVQLYTQYF. CDR3 DNA: TGTGCCAGCAGTGTCCAACTGTATACGCAGTATTTT.

This chain joins TRBV10-3 and TRBJ1-2; 7 bases line up with TRBD1. The germline gives CDR1 ENHRY, CDR2 SYGVKD. After removal of 3 bases from V and 4 bases from J, the junction contained 8 bases not matched to a gene. The length of the CDR3 is 15 residues. Here the CDR3 reads CAISEPGTASYGYTF. CDR3 nucleotide sequence: TGTGCCATCAGTGAACCAGGGACAGCCAGCTATGGCTACACCTTC.

The chain joins TRBV7-7 to TRBJ2-1; TRBD2 matches 11 bases. With 5 bases clipped from V and 4 bases from J, the junction kept 7 bases outside the gene matches. CDR3 length: 16 residues. Per germline, CDR1 SSHAT and CDR2 FNYEAQ (reference sequence). The CDR3 DNA is TGTGCCAGCAGCGTCGGGACTAGCGGACTTTACAATGAGCAGTTCTTC. The encoded protein is CASSVGTSGLYNEQFF.